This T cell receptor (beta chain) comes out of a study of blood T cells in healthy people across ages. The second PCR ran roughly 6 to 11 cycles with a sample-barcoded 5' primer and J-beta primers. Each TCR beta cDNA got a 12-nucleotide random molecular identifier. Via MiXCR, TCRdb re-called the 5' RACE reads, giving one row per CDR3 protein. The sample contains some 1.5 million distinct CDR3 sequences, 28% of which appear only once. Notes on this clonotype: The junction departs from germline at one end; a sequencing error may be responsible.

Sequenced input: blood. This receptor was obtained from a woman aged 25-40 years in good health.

CDR3 loop: CASSQGALRPSGANALTF. CDR3 sequence (DNA): TGTGCCAGCAGCCAAGGCGCCCTCCGGCCCTCTGGGGCCAACGCCCTGACTTTC. The chain links TRBV3-1 to TRBJ2-6; D is possibly TRBD1 (5 bases). The CDR3 consists of 18 residues. CDR1 and CDR2 from the germline V gene are LGHDT and YNNKEL (reference sequence).